This T cell receptor beta chain was sequenced for a study of CD8 T cells in ankylosing spondylitis. Researchers built TCR beta libraries using quantitative 5'-RACE with molecular barcodes. TCRdb re-called the 5' RACE reads through MiXCR, storing one row per CDR3 protein. The sample carries 150,000 or so distinct CDR3 sequences, about 32% recorded once. Study findings and constraints: Previous work reported some of these motif variants in the synovial fluid and blood of reactive arthritis. Enrichment of disease-linked clones was reportedly significant in matched ankylosing spondylitis synovial fluid. Blood from ankylosing spondylitis patients appeared to carry a characteristic roughly eight-variant TCR beta motif.

The CDR3 contains 14 residues. Trimming shortened V by 6 bases and J by 0 bases, and 6 bases separated the two germline ends. This clonotype was counted a few times. What it recognizes is unknown. The sequencing sample was made of synovial fluid, either unsorted or a sorted T cell fraction (not recorded which). This TCR was recovered from a male donor with ankylosing spondylitis. The chain recombines TRBV12-3 or TRBV12-4 with TRBJ1-6, with D hard to call. CDR3 loop: CASSRGSYNSPLHF. DNA for the CDR3: TGTGCCAGCAGCCGGGGCTCCTATAATTCACCCCTCCACTTT.